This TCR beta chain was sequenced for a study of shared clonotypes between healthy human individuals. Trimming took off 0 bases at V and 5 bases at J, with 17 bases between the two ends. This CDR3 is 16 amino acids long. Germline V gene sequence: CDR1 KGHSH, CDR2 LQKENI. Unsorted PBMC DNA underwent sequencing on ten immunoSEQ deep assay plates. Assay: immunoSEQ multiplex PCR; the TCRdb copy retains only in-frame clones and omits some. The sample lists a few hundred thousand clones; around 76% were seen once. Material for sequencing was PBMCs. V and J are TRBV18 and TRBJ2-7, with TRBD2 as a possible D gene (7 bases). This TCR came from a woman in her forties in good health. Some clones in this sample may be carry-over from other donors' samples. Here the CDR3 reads CASSPPPETGGHEQYF. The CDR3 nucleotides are TGTGCCAGCTCACCACCGCCCGAGACGGGGGGCCACGAGCAGTACTTC. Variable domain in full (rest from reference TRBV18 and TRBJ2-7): NAGVMQNPRHLVRRRGQEARLRCSPMKGHSHVYWYRQLPEEGLKFMVYLQKENIIDESGMPKERFSAEFPKEGPSILRIQQVVRGDSAAYFCASSPPPETGGHEQYFGPGTRLTVT.